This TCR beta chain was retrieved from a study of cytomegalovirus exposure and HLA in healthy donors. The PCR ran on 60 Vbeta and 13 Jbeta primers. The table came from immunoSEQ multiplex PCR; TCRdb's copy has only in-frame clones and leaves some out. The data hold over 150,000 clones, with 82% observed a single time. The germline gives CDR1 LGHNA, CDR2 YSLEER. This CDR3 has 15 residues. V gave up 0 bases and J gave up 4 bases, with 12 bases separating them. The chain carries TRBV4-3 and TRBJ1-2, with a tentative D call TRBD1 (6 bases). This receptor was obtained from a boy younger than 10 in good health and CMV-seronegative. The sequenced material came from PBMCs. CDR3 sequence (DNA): TGCGCCAGCAGCCAAGAGGGGGGAGGGGGCTATGGCTACACCTTC. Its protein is CASSQEGGGGYGYTF.